These T cell receptor beta chains were read from a single sample in a study of identifying expanded T cells in peripheral blood. The protocol was immunoSEQ multiplex PCR, while the TCRdb copy is restricted to in-frame clones and leaves out a portion. Found here are just over 90,000 clones, about nine tenths of them singletons; the top ten hold roughly 3.9%. What was sequenced was blood. The receptors stem from a person between 18 and 75 years old in good health. Each CDR3 is given with its conserved first and last residue. For some rows the clone size is stated as once, few or many, or as a class when expanded; others skip it.

>TRBV6-4|-
CASGTGGAGELFF
>TRBV6-1|-
CASRTPGDAGELFF
>TRBV5-5|-
CASSPGTTSTDTQYF
>TRBV9|once
CASSVEAAGEAETQYF
>TRBV27|-
CASSSSPTGKPTGELFF
>TRBV4-2|-
CASSQEGDSGANVLTF
>TRBV7-9|-
CASRTANSYEQYF
>TRBV10-1|-
CATGRVQETQYF
>TRBV6-1|-
CASSDARTASQYF
>TRBV6-6|-
CASSYSHSGTGNTIYF
>TRBV13|-
CASSPRQGSLWDTIYF
>TRBV27|-
CASSHRGLVTEAFF
>TRBV4-3|-
CASSQGLAGGREQYF
>TRBV19|-
CASSMPSPTLNYGYTF
>TRBV7-9|-
CASSLGTGNQPQHF
>TRBV4-2|-
CASSIRQGQETQYF